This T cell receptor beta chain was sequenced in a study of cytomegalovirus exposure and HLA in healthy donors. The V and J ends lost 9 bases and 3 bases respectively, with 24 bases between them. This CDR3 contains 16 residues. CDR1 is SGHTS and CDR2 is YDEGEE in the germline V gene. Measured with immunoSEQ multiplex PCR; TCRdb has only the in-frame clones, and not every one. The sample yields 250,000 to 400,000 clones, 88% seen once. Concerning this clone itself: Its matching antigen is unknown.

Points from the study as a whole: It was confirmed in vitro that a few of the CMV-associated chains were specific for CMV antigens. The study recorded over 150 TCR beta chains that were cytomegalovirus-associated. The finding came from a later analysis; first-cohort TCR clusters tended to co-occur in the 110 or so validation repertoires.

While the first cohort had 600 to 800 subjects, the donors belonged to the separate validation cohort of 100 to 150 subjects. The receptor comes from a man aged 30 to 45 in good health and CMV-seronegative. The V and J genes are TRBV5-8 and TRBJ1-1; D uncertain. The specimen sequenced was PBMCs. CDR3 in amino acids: CATYPLVPGTDTEAFF. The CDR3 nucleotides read TGTGCCACCTACCCCCTCGTACCGGGAACCGACACTGAAGCTTTCTTT.